The clone carrying this T cell receptor beta chain was seen more than once but under ten times. No antigen is known for it. Within the sample, other DNA sequences also encode this same CDR3. The data belong to a study of beta chain features in type 1 diabetes. Study-level results: Shortening of TCRB CDR3s, moderate but significant, appeared in all four CD4+ subsets of Type 1 diabetes patients.

Since all of the isolated RNA was reverse transcribed, expressed TCRB transcripts were what got sequenced. The data were produced by immunoSEQ multiplex PCR, yet TCRdb's version contains in-frame clones alone and is incomplete. The sample has more than 550,000 clones; over 13% are singletons. The CDR3 runs to 14 residues. V shed 5 bases, J shed 5 bases, and the junction held 6 bases outside the gene matches. Germline V CDR1 and CDR2: SEHNR, FQNEAQ (reference sequence). This sequence joins TRBV7-9 and TRBJ2-5; 9 nucleotides align to TRBD1. This sequence originates from a man between 18 and 35 years old with type 1 diabetes. The sequenced sample consisted of naive CD4+ T cells from blood. The CDR3 DNA reads as TGTGCCAGCAGCAAGGGACAGGGTTGGGAGACCCAGTACTTC. Its protein is CASSKGQGWETQYF.